This TCR beta chain is from a study of blood T cell repertoires in COVID-19. Turning to the study itself: Researchers got acute and convalescent COVID-19 samples from the United States, Italy and Spain. T cells, B-cell-depleted T cells, or PBMCs provided the cDNA or gDNA that served as material.

In the original processing: How many nucleated cells were present was estimated from reference gene primer amplification. The assay was immunoSEQ multiplex PCR, and TCRdb's table has in-frame clones only and misses some. The V and J calls and the clone size are those of that table, but D and trimming were determined from the DNA. Of hundreds of thousands of clones listed, approximately 81% are singletons. From germline, CDR1 is MNHEY and CDR2 SMNVEV (reference sequence). This CDR3 region has 15 residues. The V end was cut by 6 bases, the J end by 2 bases, with 17 bases between. The clonotype comes from a man between 25 and 39 years old with active or convalescent COVID-19. The chain links TRBV27 to TRBJ2-7; D remains unclear. Sequencing used peripheral blood. The CDR3 DNA reads as TGTGCCAGCAGGCATACCAACAGTTTTACCTACGAGCAGTACTTC. Its protein product is CASRHTNSFTYEQYF.